This note documents a single TCR beta chain sequence. Its cognate antigen is unknown. The sample is drawn from a study of T cell responses to AZD1222 COVID-19 vaccine. Whole-study results and caveats: Clonal diversity was possibly underestimated, and the donors were mostly white British, with more females. The CD4 TCRs associated with vaccination extended across spike and predominated at 160-218 and 743-854.

The study pooled second doses at about 4 or about 12 weeks. Repertoires were generated with immunoSEQ multiplex PCR, while TCRdb's copy carries only in-frame clones and drops some. The table lists under 150,000 clones, about 91% of them singletons, with almost 6.5% in the top ten. The germline gives CDR1 SGHRS, CDR2 YFSETQ. The CDR3 consists of 16 residues. V was clipped by 3 bases and J by 2 bases; unmatched bases: 9. The chain links TRBV5-1 to TRBJ1-1, with TRBD1 identical over 8 bases. Sequencing used peripheral blood, obtained 28 days after the second AZD1222 dose. The TCR comes from an adult who received the AZD1222 COVID-19 vaccine. CDR3 DNA: TGCGCCAGCAGCTCGGCTTGGACAGGGACAAACACTGAAGCTTTCTTT. Protein: CASSSAWTGTNTEAFF.